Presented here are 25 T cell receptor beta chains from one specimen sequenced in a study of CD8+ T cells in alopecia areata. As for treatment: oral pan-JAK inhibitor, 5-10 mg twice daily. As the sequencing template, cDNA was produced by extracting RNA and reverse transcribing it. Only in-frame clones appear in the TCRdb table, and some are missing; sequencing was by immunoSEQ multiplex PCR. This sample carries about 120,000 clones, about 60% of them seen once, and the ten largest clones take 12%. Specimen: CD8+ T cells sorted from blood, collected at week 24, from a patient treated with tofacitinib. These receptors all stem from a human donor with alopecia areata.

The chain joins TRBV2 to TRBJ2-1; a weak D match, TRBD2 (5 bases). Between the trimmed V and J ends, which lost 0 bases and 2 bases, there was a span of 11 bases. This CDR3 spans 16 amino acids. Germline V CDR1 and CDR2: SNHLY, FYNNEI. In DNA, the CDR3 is TGTGCCAGCAGTGAAGCCGGTCCGGGGACCTACAATGAGCAGTTCTTC. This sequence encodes CASSEAGPGTYNEQFF.

CDR3 region: CASSSHSTYEQYF. The CDR3 DNA follows: TGTGCCAGCAGCTCCCACTCTACCTACGAGCAGTACTTC. The chain joins TRBV5-5 to TRBJ2-7; D call uncertain. This CDR3 is 13 amino acids long. Trimming left V 3 bases short and J 2 bases short, with 9 bases between. Per germline, CDR1 SGHKS and CDR2 YYEKEE (reference sequence).

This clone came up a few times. CDR3: CASSSLDRGHYEQYF. CDR3 DNA sequence: TGTGCCAGCAGTTCCCTGGACAGGGGGCACTACGAGCAGTACTTC. The rearrangement uses TRBV6-1 and TRBJ2-7, with 11 bases fitting TRBD1. The V gene end was trimmed by 5 bases and the J gene end by 3 bases; junction bases not matched to a gene: 6. This CDR3 region has 15 residues. Germline CDR1 is MNHNS and CDR2 is SASEGT.

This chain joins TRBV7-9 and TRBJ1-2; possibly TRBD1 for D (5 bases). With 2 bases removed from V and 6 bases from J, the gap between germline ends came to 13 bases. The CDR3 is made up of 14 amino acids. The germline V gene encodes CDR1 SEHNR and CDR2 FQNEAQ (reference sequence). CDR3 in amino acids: CASSLSGTHHGYTF. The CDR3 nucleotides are TGTGCCAGCAGCTTATCTGGGACCCACCATGGCTACACCTTC.

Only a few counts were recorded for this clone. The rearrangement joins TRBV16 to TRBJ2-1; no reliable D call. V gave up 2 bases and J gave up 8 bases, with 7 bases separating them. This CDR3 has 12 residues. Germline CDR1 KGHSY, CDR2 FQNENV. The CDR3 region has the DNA TGTGCCAGCAGCCAAGTTATAGATGAGCAGTTCTTC. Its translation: CASSQVIDEQFF.

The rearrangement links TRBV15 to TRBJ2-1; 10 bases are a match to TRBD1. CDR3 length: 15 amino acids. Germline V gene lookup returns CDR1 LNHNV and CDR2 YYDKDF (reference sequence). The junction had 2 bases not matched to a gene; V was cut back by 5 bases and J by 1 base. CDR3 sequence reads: CATSSGQGSYNEQFF. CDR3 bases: TGTGCCACCAGCTCGGGACAGGGGTCCTACAATGAGCAGTTCTTC.

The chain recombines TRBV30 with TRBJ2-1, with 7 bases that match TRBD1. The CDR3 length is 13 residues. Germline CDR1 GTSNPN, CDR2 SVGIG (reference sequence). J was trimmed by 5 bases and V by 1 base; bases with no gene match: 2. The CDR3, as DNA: TGTGCCTGGAGTGAAGACAGGGACAATGAGCAGTTCTTC. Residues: CAWSEDRDNEQFF.

This chain's CDR3 is CASWGATDTQYF. As DNA, the CDR3 is TGTGCCAGCTGGGGGGCAACAGATACGCAGTATTTT. The V and J genes are TRBV6-6 and TRBJ2-3, with D perhaps being TRBD1 or TRBD2 (6 bases each). Germline loops: CDR1 MNHNY, CDR2 SVGAGI (reference sequence). The CDR3 extends over 12 amino acids. V lost 8 bases and J 3 bases, leaving 9 bases between the germline ends.

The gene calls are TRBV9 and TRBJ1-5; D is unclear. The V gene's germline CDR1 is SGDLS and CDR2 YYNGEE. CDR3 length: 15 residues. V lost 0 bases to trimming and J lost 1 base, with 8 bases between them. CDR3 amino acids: CASSVDRVSNQPQHF. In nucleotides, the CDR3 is TGTGCCAGCAGCGTAGATAGGGTGAGCAATCAGCCCCAGCATTTT.

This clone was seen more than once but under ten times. The chain's CDR3 is CASSLASGVFNEQFF. The CDR3 DNA sequence: TGTGCCAGCAGCTTAGCTAGCGGCGTCTTCAATGAGCAGTTCTTC. The chain is built from TRBV11-2 and TRBJ2-1, with 7 bases fitting TRBD2. Looked up from germline, CDR1 is SGHAT and CDR2 is FQNNGV. There are 15 residues in the CDR3. V lost 1 base to trimming and J lost 6 bases; unmatched junction nucleotides: 6.

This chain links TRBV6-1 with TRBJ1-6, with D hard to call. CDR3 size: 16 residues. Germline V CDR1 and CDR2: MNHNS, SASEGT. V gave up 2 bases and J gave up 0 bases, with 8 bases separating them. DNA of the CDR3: TGTGCCAGCAGTGAATTTGTCAACTCCTATAATTCACCCCTCCACTTT. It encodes CASSEFVNSYNSPLHF.

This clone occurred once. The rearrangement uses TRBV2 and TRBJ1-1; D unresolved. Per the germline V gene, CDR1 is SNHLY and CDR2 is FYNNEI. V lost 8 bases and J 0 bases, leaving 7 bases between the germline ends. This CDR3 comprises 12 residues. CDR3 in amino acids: CASLQMNTEAFF. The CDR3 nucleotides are TGTGCCAGCCTGCAGATGAACACTGAAGCTTTCTTT.

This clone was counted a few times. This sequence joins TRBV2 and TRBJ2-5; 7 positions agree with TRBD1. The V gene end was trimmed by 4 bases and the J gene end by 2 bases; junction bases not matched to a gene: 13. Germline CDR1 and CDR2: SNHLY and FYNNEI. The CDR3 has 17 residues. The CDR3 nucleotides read TGTGCCAGCAGTGGCCCCCCGACAGGGCAATCTCAAGAGACCCAGTACTTC. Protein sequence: CASSGPPTGQSQETQYF.

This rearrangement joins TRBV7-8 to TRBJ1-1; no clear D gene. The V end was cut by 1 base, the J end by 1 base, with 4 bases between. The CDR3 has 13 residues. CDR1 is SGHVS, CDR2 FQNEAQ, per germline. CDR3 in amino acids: CASSLGQNTEAFF. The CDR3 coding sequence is TGTGCCAGCAGCTTAGGGCAGAACACTGAAGCTTTCTTT.

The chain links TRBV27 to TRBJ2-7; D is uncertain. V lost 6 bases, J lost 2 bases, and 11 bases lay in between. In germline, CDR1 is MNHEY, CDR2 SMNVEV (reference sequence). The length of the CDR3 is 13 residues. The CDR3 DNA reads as TGTGCCAGCAGAGAGTTGGCGACCTACGAGCAGTACTTC. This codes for CASRELATYEQYF.

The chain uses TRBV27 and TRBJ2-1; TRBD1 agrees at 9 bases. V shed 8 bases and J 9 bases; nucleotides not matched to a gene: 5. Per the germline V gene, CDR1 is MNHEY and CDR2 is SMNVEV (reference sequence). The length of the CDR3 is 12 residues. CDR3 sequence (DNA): TGTGCCAGCCAACAGGGGGCTTTTGAGCAGTTCTTC. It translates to CASQQGAFEQFF.

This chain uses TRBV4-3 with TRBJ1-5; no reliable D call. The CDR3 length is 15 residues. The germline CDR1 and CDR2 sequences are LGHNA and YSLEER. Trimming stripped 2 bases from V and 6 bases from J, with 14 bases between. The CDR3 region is CASSQLWAGGQPQHF. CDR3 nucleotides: TGCGCCAGCAGCCAACTCTGGGCCGGAGGTCAGCCCCAGCATTTT.

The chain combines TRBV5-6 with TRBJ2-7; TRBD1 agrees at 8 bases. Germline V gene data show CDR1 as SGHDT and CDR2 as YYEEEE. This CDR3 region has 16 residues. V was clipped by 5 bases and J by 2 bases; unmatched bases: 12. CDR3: CASRAAPGQETYEQYF. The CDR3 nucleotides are TGTGCCAGCAGAGCGGCCCCGGGACAGGAAACCTACGAGCAGTACTTC.

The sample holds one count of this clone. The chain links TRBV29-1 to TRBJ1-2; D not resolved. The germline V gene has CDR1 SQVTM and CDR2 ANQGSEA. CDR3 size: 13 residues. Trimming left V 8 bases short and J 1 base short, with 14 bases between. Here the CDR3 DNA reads TGCAGCTTGTTGACCGAAGATAACTATGGCTACACCTTC. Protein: CSLLTEDNYGYTF.

The CDR3 sequence: CASIGPTPRNIQYF. The CDR3 nucleotides read TGTGCCAGCATAGGCCCTACCCCGAGGAACATTCAGTACTTC. V gene TRBV2 combines with J gene TRBJ2-4, with D unclear. CDR1 and CDR2 from the germline V gene are SNHLY and FYNNEI. V was cut by 7 bases and J by 7 bases, with 17 bases left in between. This CDR3 has 14 amino acids.

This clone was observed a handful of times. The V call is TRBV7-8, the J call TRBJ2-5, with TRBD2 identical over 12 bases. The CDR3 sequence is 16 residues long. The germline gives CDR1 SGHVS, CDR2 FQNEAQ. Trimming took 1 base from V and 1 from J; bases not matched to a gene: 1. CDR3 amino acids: CASSLVTSGGQETQYF. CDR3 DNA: TGTGCCAGCAGCTTAGTGACTAGCGGGGGCCAAGAGACCCAGTACTTC.

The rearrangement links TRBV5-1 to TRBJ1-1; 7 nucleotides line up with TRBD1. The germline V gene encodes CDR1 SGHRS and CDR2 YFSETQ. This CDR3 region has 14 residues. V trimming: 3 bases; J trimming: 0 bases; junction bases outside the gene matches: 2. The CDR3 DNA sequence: TGCGCCAGCAGCTGGGACAGCATGAACACTGAAGCTTTCTTT. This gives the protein CASSWDSMNTEAFF. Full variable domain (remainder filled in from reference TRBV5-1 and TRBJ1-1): KAGVTQTPRYLIKTRGQQVTLSCSPISGHRSVSWYQQTPGQGLQFLFEYFSETQRNKGNFPGRFSGRQFSNSRSEMNVSTLELGDSALYLCASSWDSMNTEAFFGQGTRLTVV.

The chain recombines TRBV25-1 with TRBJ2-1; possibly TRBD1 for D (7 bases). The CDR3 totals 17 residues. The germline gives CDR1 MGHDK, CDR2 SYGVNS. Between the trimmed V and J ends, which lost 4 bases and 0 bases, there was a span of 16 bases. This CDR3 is CASSAGLRGSSYNEQFF. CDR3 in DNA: TGTGCCAGCAGTGCGGGACTCAGGGGGAGCTCCTACAATGAGCAGTTCTTC.

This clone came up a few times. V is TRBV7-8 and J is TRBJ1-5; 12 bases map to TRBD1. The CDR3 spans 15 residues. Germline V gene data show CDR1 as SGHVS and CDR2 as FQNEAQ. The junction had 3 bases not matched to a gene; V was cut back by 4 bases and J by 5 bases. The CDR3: CASSSGTGGDQPQHF. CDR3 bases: TGTGCCAGCAGCTCCGGGACAGGGGGCGATCAGCCCCAGCATTTT.

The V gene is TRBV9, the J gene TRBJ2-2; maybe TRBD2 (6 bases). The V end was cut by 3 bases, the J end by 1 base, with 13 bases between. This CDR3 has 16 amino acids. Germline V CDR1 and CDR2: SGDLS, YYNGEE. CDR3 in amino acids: CASSDGGNENTGELFF. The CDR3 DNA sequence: TGTGCCAGCAGCGACGGGGGTAATGAGAACACCGGGGAGCTGTTTTTT.